A selection of T cell receptor beta chains follows, all from one sample in a study of blood T cells in healthy people across ages. TCRdb redid the calling of the 5' RACE reads with MiXCR, one entry per CDR3 protein. The sample yields 1.6 million or so distinct CDR3 sequences, about 32% seen once. The sample comprised blood. Every receptor here comes from a woman younger than 45 in good health. CDR3s include the opening cysteine and the closing phenylalanine or tryptophan. The order of the fields is CDR3 protein, CDR3 DNA, J gene, D gene, V gene, CDR3 length, clone size. A D gene is named only where the DNA matches it firmly. Only part of the rows carry a size: once, few, many, or a class if the clone is expanded.

CDR3: CASSESRPPSGYRQEAQYF; DNA: TGTGCCAGCAGTGAATCGAGGCCCCCTTCGGGATATCGGCAAGAGGCCCAGTACTTC; J: TRBJ2-5; D: -; V: TRBV25-1; length: 19; size: -
CDR3: CASSPLSGGTDTQYF; DNA: TGTGCCAGCAGTCCCCTAAGCGGCGGCACAGATACGCAGTATTTT; J: TRBJ2-3; D: -; V: TRBV3-1; length: 15; size: many
CDR3: CASSLAREGEQFF; DNA: TGCGCCAGCAGCTTGGCCAGAGAAGGTGAGCAGTTCTTC; J: TRBJ2-1; D: -; V: TRBV5-1; length: 13; size: few
CDR3: CSARDFGVPDTQYF; DNA: TGCAGTGCTAGAGATTTCGGGGTGCCAGATACGCAGTATTTT; J: TRBJ2-3; D: -; V: TRBV20-1; length: 14; size: -
CDR3: CASRKRGQDNYGYTF; DNA: TGTGCCAGCAGAAAACGGGGACAGGATAACTATGGCTACACCTTC; J: TRBJ1-2; D: TRBD1; V: TRBV5-5; length: 15; size: -
CDR3: CASSLGGSGQETQYF; DNA: TGTGCCAGCAGCTTAGGGGGTAGCGGACAAGAGACCCAGTACTTC; J: TRBJ2-5; D: -; V: TRBV13; length: 15; size: few
CDR3: CSAPAGNEKLFF; DNA: TGCAGTGCTCCTGCAGGGAATGAAAAACTGTTTTTT; J: TRBJ1-4; D: -; V: TRBV20-1; length: 12; size: -
CDR3: CSVEGDRGEFHEQYF; DNA: TGCAGCGTTGAAGGGGACAGGGGGGAATTCCACGAGCAGTACTTC; J: TRBJ2-7; D: TRBD1; V: TRBV29-1; length: 15; size: many
CDR3: CASSLEGSPKYNEQFF; DNA: TGTGCCAGCAGCTTGGAGGGTAGCCCTAAATACAATGAGCAGTTCTTC; J: TRBJ2-1; D: -; V: TRBV5-5; length: 16; size: -
CDR3: CASSFAGSDTQYF; DNA: TGCGCCAGCAGCTTCGCCGGATCCGATACGCAGTATTTT; J: TRBJ2-3; D: -; V: TRBV4-1; length: 13; size: few
CDR3: CASTRSYEQYF; DNA: TGTGCCAGCACTCGATCCTACGAGCAGTACTTC; J: TRBJ2-7; D: -; V: TRBV28; length: 11; size: few
CDR3: CASSWRTGDSYEKLFF; DNA: TGTGCCAGCAGCTGGCGGACAGGGGACTCCTATGAAAAACTGTTTTTT; J: TRBJ1-4; D: TRBD1; V: TRBV13; length: 16; size: -
CDR3: CATSEATAYGYTF; DNA: TGTGCCACCAGTGAGGCCACAGCTTATGGCTACACCTTC; J: TRBJ1-2; D: -; V: TRBV24-1; length: 13; size: -
CDR3: CASSAQDAGGLTGELFF; DNA: TGCGCCAGCAGCGCCCAAGACGCGGGGGGGCTGACCGGGGAGCTGTTTTTT; J: TRBJ2-2; D: TRBD2; V: TRBV4-1; length: 17; size: -
CDR3: CASSEARQYYEQYF; DNA: TGTGCCAGCAGTGAAGCGCGACAGTACTACGAGCAGTACTTC; J: TRBJ2-7; D: -; V: TRBV6-1; length: 14; size: few
CDR3: CSAFGGDGYEQYF; DNA: TGCAGTGCTTTTGGGGGGGATGGCTACGAGCAGTACTTC; J: TRBJ2-7; D: TRBD2; V: TRBV20-1; length: 13; size: -
CDR3: CASSATQSDRGRGETQYF; DNA: TGTGCCAGCAGTGCGACCCAGTCGGACAGGGGAAGAGGGGAGACCCAGTACTTC; J: TRBJ2-5; D: TRBD1; V: TRBV25-1; length: 18; size: few
CDR3: CSATSPYRNTYEQYF; DNA: TGCAGTGCTACCTCACCCTACCGCAATACCTACGAGCAGTACTTC; J: TRBJ2-7; D: -; V: TRBV20-1; length: 15; size: few
CDR3: CASSKTGATGYTF; DNA: TGTGCCAGCAGCAAGACAGGGGCCACCGGCTACACCTTC; J: TRBJ1-2; D: TRBD1; V: TRBV12-3/TRBV12-4; length: 13; size: few
CDR3: CASSLLGRLDEQYF; DNA: TGTGCCAGCAGTTTATTAGGGCGCTTAGACGAGCAGTACTTC; J: TRBJ2-7; D: -; V: TRBV28; length: 14; size: few
CDR3: CASSPDRDWGSYNEQYF; DNA: TGTGCCAGCAGCCCGGACAGGGATTGGGGCTCCTACAATGAGCAGTACTTC; J: TRBJ2-5; D: TRBD1; V: TRBV7-9; length: 17; size: -
CDR3: CASSPNLQGKITEAFF; DNA: TGTGCCAGCAGCCCAAATCTACAGGGGAAGATAACTGAAGCTTTCTTT; J: TRBJ1-1; D: TRBD1; V: TRBV4-2; length: 16; size: -
CDR3: CASSWQGARGANVLTF; DNA: TGTGCCAGCAGTTGGCAGGGGGCGAGAGGGGCCAACGTCCTGACTTTC; J: TRBJ2-6; D: TRBD1; V: TRBV27; length: 16; size: -
CDR3: CSARPDSQETQYF; DNA: TGCAGTGCTAGGCCGGATTCCCAAGAGACCCAGTACTTC; J: TRBJ2-5; D: -; V: TRBV20-1; length: 13; size: many
CDR3: CSARATPSGIDTQYF; DNA: TGCAGTGCTAGGGCGACGCCTAGCGGGATAGATACGCAGTATTTT; J: TRBJ2-3; D: TRBD2; V: TRBV20-1; length: 15; size: -
CDR3: CAWSSRDRVSYEQYF; DNA: TGTGCCTGGAGTTCCCGGGACAGGGTGTCCTACGAGCAGTACTTC; J: TRBJ2-7; D: TRBD1; V: TRBV30; length: 15; size: -
CDR3: CSARAGPADTYEQYF; DNA: TGCAGTGCTAGAGCGGGACCAGCGGATACCTACGAGCAGTACTTC; J: TRBJ2-7; D: -; V: TRBV20-1; length: 15; size: -
CDR3: CASSLWDGHNTEAFF; DNA: TGCGCCAGCAGCTTGTGGGATGGACACAACACTGAAGCTTTCTTT; J: TRBJ1-1; D: -; V: TRBV5-1; length: 15; size: few
CDR3: CSASNTQEQYF; DNA: TGCAGTGCTTCTAATACTCAAGAGCAGTACTTC; J: TRBJ2-7; D: -; V: TRBV20-1; length: 11; size: -
CDR3: CASSHGLAQDAFGQFF; DNA: TGTGCCAGCAGCCATGGACTAGCGCAAGATGCTTTTGGGCAGTTCTTC; J: TRBJ2-1; D: TRBD2; V: TRBV3-1; length: 16; size: -
CDR3: CASRGPATNEKLFF; DNA: TGCGCCAGCCGGGGCCCTGCAACTAATGAAAAACTGTTTTTT; J: TRBJ1-4; D: -; V: TRBV4-1; length: 14; size: -
CDR3: CVWSPGGLNEQFF; DNA: TGTGTATGGTCCCCAGGGGGCTTAAATGAGCAGTTCTTC; J: TRBJ2-1; D: TRBD1; V: TRBV30; length: 13; size: -
CDR3: CASTFPGRLGYTF; DNA: TGTGCCAGCACCTTCCCTGGGCGGTTGGGCTACACCTTC; J: TRBJ1-2; D: -; V: TRBV12-3/TRBV12-4; length: 13; size: -
CDR3: CASSVLSNEQFF; DNA: TGTGCCAGCAGCGTACTGAGCAATGAGCAGTTCTTC; J: TRBJ2-1; D: -; V: TRBV28; length: 12; size: -
CDR3: CASIAGLATSYGELFF; DNA: TGTGCCAGCATCGCCGGACTAGCGACTTCCTACGGGGAGCTGTTTTTT; J: TRBJ2-2; D: TRBD2; V: TRBV6-6; length: 16; size: -
CDR3: CASSLGLPSHEQYF; DNA: TGCGCCAGCAGCTTGGGCCTTCCTTCACACGAGCAGTACTTC; J: TRBJ2-7; D: -; V: TRBV5-1; length: 14; size: many
CDR3: CSASGRGGPGNEQFF; DNA: TGCAGTGCTAGCGGGCGGGGGGGCCCCGGGAATGAGCAGTTCTTC; J: TRBJ2-1; D: TRBD2; V: TRBV20-1; length: 15; size: -
CDR3: CASSPENNEQFF; DNA: TGTGCCAGCTCACCAGAGAACAATGAGCAGTTCTTC; J: TRBJ2-1; D: -; V: TRBV18; length: 12; size: -
CDR3: CASSWTESYEQYF; DNA: TGTGCCAGCAGCTGGACTGAGTCCTACGAGCAGTACTTC; J: TRBJ2-7; D: -; V: TRBV12-3/TRBV12-4; length: 13; size: -
CDR3: CASRPEDSDQETQYF; DNA: TGTGCCAGCAGGCCCGAGGACTCAGATCAAGAGACCCAGTACTTC; J: TRBJ2-5; D: -; V: TRBV6-5; length: 15; size: -
CDR3: CASSLNTGRPRTSTDTQYF; DNA: TGCGCCAGCAGCTTGAATACCGGGAGGCCCAGAACTAGCACAGATACGCAGTATTTT; J: TRBJ2-3; D: TRBD2; V: TRBV5-1; length: 19; size: -